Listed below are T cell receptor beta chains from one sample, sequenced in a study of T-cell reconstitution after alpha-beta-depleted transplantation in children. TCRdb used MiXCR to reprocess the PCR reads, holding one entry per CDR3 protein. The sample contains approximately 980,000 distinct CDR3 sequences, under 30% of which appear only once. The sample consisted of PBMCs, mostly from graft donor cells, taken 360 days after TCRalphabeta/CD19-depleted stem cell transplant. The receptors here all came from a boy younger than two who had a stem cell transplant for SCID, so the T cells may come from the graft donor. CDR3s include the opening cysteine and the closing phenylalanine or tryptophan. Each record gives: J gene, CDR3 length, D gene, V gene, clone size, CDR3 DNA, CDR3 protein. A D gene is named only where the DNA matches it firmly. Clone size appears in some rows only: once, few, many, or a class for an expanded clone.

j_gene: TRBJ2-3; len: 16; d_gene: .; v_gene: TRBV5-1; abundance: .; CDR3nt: TGCGCCAGCAGCCCGGACACACCCGCCCCCACAGATACGCAGTATTTT; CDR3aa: CASSPDTPAPTDTQYF
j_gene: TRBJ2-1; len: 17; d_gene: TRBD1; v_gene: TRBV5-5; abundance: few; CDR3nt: TGTGCCAGCAGCAGTCTCGGCCGGACAGGGTCATACAATGAGCAGTTCTTC; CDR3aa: CASSSLGRTGSYNEQFF
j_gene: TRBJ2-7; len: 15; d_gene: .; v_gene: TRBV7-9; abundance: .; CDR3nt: TGTGCCAGCAGCTTACGGCGGGGACCAAACTACGAGCAGTACTTC; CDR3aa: CASSLRRGPNYEQYF
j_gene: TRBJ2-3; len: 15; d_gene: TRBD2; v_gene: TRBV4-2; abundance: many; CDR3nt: TGTGCCAGCAGCCAAGCTAGCGGGAGCACAGATACGCAGTATTTT; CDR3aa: CASSQASGSTDTQYF
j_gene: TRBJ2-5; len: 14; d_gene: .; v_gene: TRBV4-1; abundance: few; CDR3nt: TGCGCCAGCAGCACTTGGCCCCTTACGGAGACCCAGTACTTC; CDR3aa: CASSTWPLTETQYF
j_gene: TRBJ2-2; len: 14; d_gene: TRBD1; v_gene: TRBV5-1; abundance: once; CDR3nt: TGCGCCAGCGAGGGACAGGGGAACACCGGGGAGCTGTTTTTT; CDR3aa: CASEGQGNTGELFF
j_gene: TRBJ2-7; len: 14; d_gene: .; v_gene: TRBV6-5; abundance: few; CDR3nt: TGTGCCAGCAGTTACTCGAGTCAGGGCTACGAGCAGTACTTC; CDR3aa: CASSYSSQGYEQYF
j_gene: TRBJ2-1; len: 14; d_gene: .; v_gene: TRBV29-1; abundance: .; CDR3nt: TGCAGCGTCCGGACAGTCCCCTCCTACAATGAGCAGTTCTTC; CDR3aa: CSVRTVPSYNEQFF
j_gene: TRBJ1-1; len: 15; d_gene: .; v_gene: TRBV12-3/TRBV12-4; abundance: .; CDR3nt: TGTGCCAGCAGAAGCGGGGGGCCCTGGAACACTGAAGCTTTCTTT; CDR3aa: CASRSGGPWNTEAFF
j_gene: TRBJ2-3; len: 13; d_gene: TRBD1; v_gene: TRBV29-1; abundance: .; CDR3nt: TGCAGCGTGACAAGACAGGGGATAGATACGCAGTATTTT; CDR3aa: CSVTRQGIDTQYF
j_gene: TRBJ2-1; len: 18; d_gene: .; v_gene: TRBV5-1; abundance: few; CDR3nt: TGCGCCAGCAGCTTGAACTTAGGGGGAAACAGCCCGAAAAATGAGCAGTTCTTC; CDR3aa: CASSLNLGGNSPKNEQFF
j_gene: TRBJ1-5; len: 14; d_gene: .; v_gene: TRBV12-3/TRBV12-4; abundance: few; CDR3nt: TGTGCCAGCGGCCGGGTTCCGAGCAATCAGCCCCAGCATTTT; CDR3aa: CASGRVPSNQPQHF
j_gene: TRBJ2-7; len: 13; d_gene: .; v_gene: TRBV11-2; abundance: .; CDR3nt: TGTGCCAGCAGCTTAGACCACCTATACGAGCAGTACTTC; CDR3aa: CASSLDHLYEQYF
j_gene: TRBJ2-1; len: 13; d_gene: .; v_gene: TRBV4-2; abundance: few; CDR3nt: TGTGCCAGCAGCCAAGATAGGCGTGATGAGCAGTTCTTC; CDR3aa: CASSQDRRDEQFF
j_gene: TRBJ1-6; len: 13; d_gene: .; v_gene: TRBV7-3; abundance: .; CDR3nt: TGTGCCAGCGGAGACTCCTATAATTCACCCCTCCACTTT; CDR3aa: CASGDSYNSPLHF
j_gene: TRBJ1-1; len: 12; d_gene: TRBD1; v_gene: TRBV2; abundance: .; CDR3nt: TGTGCCAACGGGACAGGGAACACTGAAGCTTTCTTT; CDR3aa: CANGTGNTEAFF
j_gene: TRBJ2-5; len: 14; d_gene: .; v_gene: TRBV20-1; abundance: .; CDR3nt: TGCAGTGGTAGGCACAGCCAAGGGGAAGAGACCCAGTACTTC; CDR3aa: CSGRHSQGEETQYF
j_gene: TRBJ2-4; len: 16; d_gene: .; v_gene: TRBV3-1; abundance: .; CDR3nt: TGTGCCAGCAGCCCGGTGGGCAGTCTGGCCAAAAACATTCAGTACTTC; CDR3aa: CASSPVGSLAKNIQYF
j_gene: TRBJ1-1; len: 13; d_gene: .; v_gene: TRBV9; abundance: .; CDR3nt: TGTGCCAGCAGCTTCTACAGTAGCACTGAAGCTTTCTTT; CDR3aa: CASSFYSSTEAFF
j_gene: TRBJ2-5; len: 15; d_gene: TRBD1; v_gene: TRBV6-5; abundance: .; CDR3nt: TGTGCCAGCAGGGGAGGGACAGGGAGTTTAGGGACCCAGTACTTC; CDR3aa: CASRGGTGSLGTQYF
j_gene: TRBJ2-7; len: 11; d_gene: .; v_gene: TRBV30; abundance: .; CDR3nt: TGTGCCTGGAGGGACACCTACGAGCAGTACTTC; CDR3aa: CAWRDTYEQYF
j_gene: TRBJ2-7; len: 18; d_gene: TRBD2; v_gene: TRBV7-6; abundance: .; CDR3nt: TGTGCCAGCAGCTTAGTCCCTCCCAGCGGGGGGCAATCCTACGAGCAGTACTTC; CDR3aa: CASSLVPPSGGQSYEQYF
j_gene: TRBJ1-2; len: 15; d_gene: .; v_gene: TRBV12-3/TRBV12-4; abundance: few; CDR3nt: TGTGCCAGCAGTTTAGTTCTCGACAACTTTTATGGCTACACCTTC; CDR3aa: CASSLVLDNFYGYTF
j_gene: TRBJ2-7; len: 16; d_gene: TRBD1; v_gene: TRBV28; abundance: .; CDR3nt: TGTGCCAGCAGTTTTCCCCCCGGGACAGGGGGCTACGAGCAGTACTTC; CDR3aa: CASSFPPGTGGYEQYF
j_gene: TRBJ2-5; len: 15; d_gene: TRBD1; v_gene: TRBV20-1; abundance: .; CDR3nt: TGCAGTGCCACACCTGGGGGACAGGGAGAAGAGACCCAGTACTTC; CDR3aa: CSATPGGQGEETQYF
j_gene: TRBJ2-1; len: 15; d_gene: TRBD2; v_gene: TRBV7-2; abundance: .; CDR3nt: TGTGCCAGCAGCCCCGGGACTAGCATTTACAATGAGCAGTTCTTC; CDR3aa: CASSPGTSIYNEQFF
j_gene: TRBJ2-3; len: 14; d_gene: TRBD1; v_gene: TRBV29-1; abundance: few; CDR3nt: TGCAGCGCGCGCGACAGGGGGCCCTCGGATACGCAGTATTTT; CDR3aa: CSARDRGPSDTQYF
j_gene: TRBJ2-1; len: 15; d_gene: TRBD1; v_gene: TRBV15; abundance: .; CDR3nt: TGTGCCACCAGCAGGCACAGGGGTTCCCACAATGAGCAGTTCTTC; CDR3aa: CATSRHRGSHNEQFF
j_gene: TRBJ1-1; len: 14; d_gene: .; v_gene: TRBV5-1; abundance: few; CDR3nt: TGCGCCAGCAGCTTCCTGACAGAGAACACTGAAGCTTTCTTT; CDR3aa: CASSFLTENTEAFF
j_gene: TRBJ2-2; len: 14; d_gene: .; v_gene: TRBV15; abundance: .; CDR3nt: TGTGCCACCAGCAGAGGCACGGAGACCGGGGAGCTGTTTTTT; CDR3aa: CATSRGTETGELFF
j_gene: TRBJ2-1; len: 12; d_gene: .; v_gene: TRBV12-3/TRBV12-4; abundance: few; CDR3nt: TGTGCCAGCAGTCCAGGGACTCCCGCACAGTTCTTC; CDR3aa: CASSPGTPAQFF
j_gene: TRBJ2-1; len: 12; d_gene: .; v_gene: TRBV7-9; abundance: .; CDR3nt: TGTGCCAGCAGCTCTCCCGCGTGGGAGCAGTTCTTC; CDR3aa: CASSSPAWEQFF
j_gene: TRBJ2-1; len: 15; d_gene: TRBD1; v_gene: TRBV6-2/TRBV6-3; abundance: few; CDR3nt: TGTGCCAGCAGTTACCACGGGACAGGGAAGGATGAGCAGTTCTTC; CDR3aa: CASSYHGTGKDEQFF
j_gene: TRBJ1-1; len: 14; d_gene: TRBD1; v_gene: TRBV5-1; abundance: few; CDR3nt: TGCGCCAGCAGCCTCGGGACAGGTCTGACTGAAGCTTTCTTT; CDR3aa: CASSLGTGLTEAFF
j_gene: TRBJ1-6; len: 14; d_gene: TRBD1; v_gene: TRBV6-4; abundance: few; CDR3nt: TGTGCCAGCAGGGACGGGACAGCGAATTCACCCCTCCACTTT; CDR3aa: CASRDGTANSPLHF
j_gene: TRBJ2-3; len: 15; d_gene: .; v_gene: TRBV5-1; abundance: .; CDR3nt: TGCGCCAGCAGCTTGGGGTCCATACAGGCAGATACGCAGTATTTT; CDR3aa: CASSLGSIQADTQYF
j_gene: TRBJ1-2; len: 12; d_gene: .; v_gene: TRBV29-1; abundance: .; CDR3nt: TGCAGCGTCCCCGGGACACTGAACGGCTACACCTTC; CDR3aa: CSVPGTLNGYTF
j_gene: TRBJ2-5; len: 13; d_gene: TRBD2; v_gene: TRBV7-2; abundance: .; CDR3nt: TGTGCCAGTGGCGCGGGGGGGCCCCAGACCCAGTACTTC; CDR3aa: CASGAGGPQTQYF
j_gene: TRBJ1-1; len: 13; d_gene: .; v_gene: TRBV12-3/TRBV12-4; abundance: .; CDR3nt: TGTGCCAGCAGCGACCCGACCGGTACTGAAGCTTTCTTT; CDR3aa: CASSDPTGTEAFF
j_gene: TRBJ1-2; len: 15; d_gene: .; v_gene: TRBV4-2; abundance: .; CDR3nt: TGTGCCAGCAGCCAAGACGGGGGGACTAACTATGGCTACACCTTC; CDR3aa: CASSQDGGTNYGYTF
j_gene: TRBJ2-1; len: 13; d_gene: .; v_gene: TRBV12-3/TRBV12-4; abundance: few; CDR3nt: TGTGCCAGCAGTTTTGGGCAGGCCGAGGGTCGGTTCTTC; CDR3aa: CASSFGQAEGRFF
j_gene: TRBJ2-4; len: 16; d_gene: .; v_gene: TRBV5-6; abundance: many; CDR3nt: TGTGCCAGCAGCTTCGGGACGGTCCTAGCCAAAAACATTCAGTACTTC; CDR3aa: CASSFGTVLAKNIQYF
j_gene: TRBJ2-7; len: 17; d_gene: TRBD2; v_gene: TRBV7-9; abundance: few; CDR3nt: TGTGCCAGCAGCCAGAGGGTTATGGCGGGGGGCACCTACGAGCAGTACTTC; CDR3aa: CASSQRVMAGGTYEQYF
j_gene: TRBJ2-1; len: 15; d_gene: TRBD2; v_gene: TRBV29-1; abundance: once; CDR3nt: TGCAGCTCATTAAGTGGCGGGAGCTCCTACAATGAGCAGTTCTTC; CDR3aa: CSSLSGGSSYNEQFF
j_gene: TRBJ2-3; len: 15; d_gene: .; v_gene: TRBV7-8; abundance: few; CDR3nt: TGTGCCGTCGCCTTGACGGGATATAGCACAGATACGCAGTATTTT; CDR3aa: CAVALTGYSTDTQYF
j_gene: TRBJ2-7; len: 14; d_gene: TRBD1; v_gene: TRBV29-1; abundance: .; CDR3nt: TGCAGCGTATCGAAGGGGACAGGGAACTACGAGCAGTACTTC; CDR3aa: CSVSKGTGNYEQYF
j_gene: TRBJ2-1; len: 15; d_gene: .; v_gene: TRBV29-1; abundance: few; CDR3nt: TGCAGCGTAGAGGGACACACGAGAGGTTACAATGAGCAGTTCTTC; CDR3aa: CSVEGHTRGYNEQFF